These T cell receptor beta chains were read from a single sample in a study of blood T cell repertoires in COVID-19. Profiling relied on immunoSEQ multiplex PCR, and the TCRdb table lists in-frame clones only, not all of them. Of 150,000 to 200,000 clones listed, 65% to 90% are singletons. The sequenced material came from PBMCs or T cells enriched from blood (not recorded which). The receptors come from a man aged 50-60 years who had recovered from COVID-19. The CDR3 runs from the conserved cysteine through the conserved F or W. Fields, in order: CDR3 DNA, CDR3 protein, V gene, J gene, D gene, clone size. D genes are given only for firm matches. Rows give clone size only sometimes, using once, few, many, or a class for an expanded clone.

CDR3nt: TGTGCCAGCAGTACCTCGGGCACAGATACGCAGTATTTT
CDR3aa: CASSTSGTDTQYF
v_gene: TRBV27
j_gene: TRBJ2-3
d_gene: .
abundance: .

CDR3nt: TGTGCCATCAGTGAGTCGATACTAGCGGGGGAGATAGTTGAAGAGACCCAGTACTTC
CDR3aa: CAISESILAGEIVEETQYF
v_gene: TRBV10-3
j_gene: TRBJ2-5
d_gene: TRBD2
abundance: .

CDR3nt: TGCAGCGTTGCAGGGGGCGGCAATCAGCCCCAGCATTTT
CDR3aa: CSVAGGGNQPQHF
v_gene: TRBV29-1
j_gene: TRBJ1-5
d_gene: TRBD1
abundance: .

CDR3nt: TGTGCCAGCTCACCACCCCGGGGGGCCTACTATGGCTACACCTTC
CDR3aa: CASSPPRGAYYGYTF
v_gene: TRBV18
j_gene: TRBJ1-2
d_gene: .
abundance: .

CDR3nt: TGCGCCAGCAGCCCAGGACTAGCGGGGGCCTTTTACAATGAGCAGTTCTTC
CDR3aa: CASSPGLAGAFYNEQFF
v_gene: TRBV5-1
j_gene: TRBJ2-1
d_gene: TRBD2
abundance: few

CDR3nt: TGCGCCAGCAGTCCGAGGGTGGGGTACACCGGGGAGCTGTTTTTT
CDR3aa: CASSPRVGYTGELFF
v_gene: TRBV5-1
j_gene: TRBJ2-2
d_gene: .
abundance: .

CDR3nt: TGCGCCAGCAGTACCGGGACAGGGGGCTCGGAGCAGTACTTC
CDR3aa: CASSTGTGGSEQYF
v_gene: TRBV5-1
j_gene: TRBJ2-7
d_gene: TRBD1
abundance: once

CDR3nt: TGTGCCAGCAGTTTACAGGGTCCCTACGAGCAGTACTTC
CDR3aa: CASSLQGPYEQYF
v_gene: TRBV12-3/TRBV12-4
j_gene: TRBJ2-7
d_gene: .
abundance: .

CDR3nt: TGTGCCAGCAGTGAATGGACAGGGACATCCTCACCCCTCCACTTT
CDR3aa: CASSEWTGTSSPLHF
v_gene: TRBV2
j_gene: TRBJ1-6
d_gene: TRBD1
abundance: few

CDR3nt: TGTGCCACCAACGACCCCGGGACAGGGAGTGGAAACACCATATATTTT
CDR3aa: CATNDPGTGSGNTIYF
v_gene: TRBV28
j_gene: TRBJ1-3
d_gene: TRBD1
abundance: .

CDR3nt: TGTGCCAGCTCACCACCGGGCAGGGAAAACTACGAGCAGTACTTC
CDR3aa: CASSPPGRENYEQYF
v_gene: TRBV18
j_gene: TRBJ2-7
d_gene: .
abundance: .

CDR3nt: TGTGCCAGCAGCCAAGTTCGGGGGGGGCTTTCAGAGACCCAGTACTTC
CDR3aa: CASSQVRGGLSETQYF
v_gene: TRBV3-1/TRBV3-2
j_gene: TRBJ2-5
d_gene: TRBD2
abundance: .

CDR3nt: TGCGCCAGCAGCCCCTCATCGGGAGCCAATCAGCCCCAGCATTTT
CDR3aa: CASSPSSGANQPQHF
v_gene: TRBV4-1
j_gene: TRBJ1-5
d_gene: .
abundance: .

CDR3nt: TGTGCCAGCTCACGTGTCCAGGGGGAAGGCGGGGAGCTGTTTTTT
CDR3aa: CASSRVQGEGGELFF
v_gene: TRBV18
j_gene: TRBJ2-2
d_gene: TRBD1
abundance: .

CDR3nt: TGTGCCAGCAGTTTAGGGGTGACTAGCAATGAGCAGTTCTTC
CDR3aa: CASSLGVTSNEQFF
v_gene: TRBV28
j_gene: TRBJ2-1
d_gene: .
abundance: once

CDR3nt: TGTGCCAGCAGTGAAGCTACAGGGAACTCCTACGAGCAGTACTTC
CDR3aa: CASSEATGNSYEQYF
v_gene: TRBV2
j_gene: TRBJ2-7
d_gene: .
abundance: .

CDR3nt: TGTGCCAGCAGCGTAGACACGGCGGAAAAAGCTTTCTTT
CDR3aa: CASSVDTAEKAFF
v_gene: TRBV9
j_gene: TRBJ1-1
d_gene: .
abundance: .

CDR3nt: TGTGCCAGCAGCGTAGTCCCTACAGTGAACACTGAAGCTTTCTTT
CDR3aa: CASSVVPTVNTEAFF
v_gene: TRBV9
j_gene: TRBJ1-1
d_gene: .
abundance: .

CDR3nt: TGTGCCAGCAGCCCCCGGGGGGGGCCCAAAAACATTCAGTACTTC
CDR3aa: CASSPRGGPKNIQYF
v_gene: TRBV3-1/TRBV3-2
j_gene: TRBJ2-4
d_gene: TRBD2
abundance: .

CDR3nt: TGTGCCAGTAGTGTGAATGGCGGGTACAATGAGCAGTTCTTC
CDR3aa: CASSVNGGYNEQFF
v_gene: TRBV19
j_gene: TRBJ2-1
d_gene: .
abundance: .

CDR3nt: TGTGCCAGTATCCAGGGACAGGGCAGGGGCAATCAGCCCCAGCATTTT
CDR3aa: CASIQGQGRGNQPQHF
v_gene: TRBV19
j_gene: TRBJ1-5
d_gene: TRBD1
abundance: once

CDR3nt: TGCGCCAGCAGCTTGGACAGCGGGGGGGCGGCAGATACGCAGTATTTT
CDR3aa: CASSLDSGGAADTQYF
v_gene: TRBV5-1
j_gene: TRBJ2-3
d_gene: TRBD2
abundance: .

CDR3nt: TGTGCCAGCAGCGTCGGGACAGGGACCTATGGCTACACCTTC
CDR3aa: CASSVGTGTYGYTF
v_gene: TRBV9
j_gene: TRBJ1-2
d_gene: TRBD1
abundance: once

CDR3nt: TGCAGTGCTAGTGGGACAGCCGACGCTGGCTACACCTTC
CDR3aa: CSASGTADAGYTF
v_gene: TRBV20-1
j_gene: TRBJ1-2
d_gene: TRBD1
abundance: .

CDR3nt: TGCGCCAGCAGTGAGTCGAGGACTAGCGGGAACAATGAGCAGTTCTTC
CDR3aa: CASSESRTSGNNEQFF
v_gene: TRBV10-1
j_gene: TRBJ2-1
d_gene: TRBD2
abundance: .

CDR3nt: TGTGCCATCAGTGGGACAGAGGATAATCAGCCCCAGCATTTT
CDR3aa: CAISGTEDNQPQHF
v_gene: TRBV10-3
j_gene: TRBJ1-5
d_gene: .
abundance: .

CDR3nt: TGCGCCAGCAGCCTGGACAGGGTGGGGCAGCCCCAGCATTTT
CDR3aa: CASSLDRVGQPQHF
v_gene: TRBV4-1
j_gene: TRBJ1-5
d_gene: TRBD1
abundance: few

CDR3nt: TGTGCCAGCAGCCGGGGGGGGTCCTACAATGAGCAGTTCTTC
CDR3aa: CASSRGGSYNEQFF
v_gene: TRBV3-1/TRBV3-2
j_gene: TRBJ2-1
d_gene: TRBD2
abundance: .

CDR3nt: TGTGCCAGCAGTTACTCGGGACAGCTCCGTCTCTCCGGCTACACCTTC
CDR3aa: CASSYSGQLRLSGYTF
v_gene: TRBV6-5
j_gene: TRBJ1-2
d_gene: TRBD1
abundance: .

CDR3nt: TGTGCCAGCAGTTACGGACTGGGGAATGTGGCTGAAGCTTTCTTT
CDR3aa: CASSYGLGNVAEAFF
v_gene: TRBV6-5
j_gene: TRBJ1-1
d_gene: .
abundance: .

CDR3nt: TGCAGTGCTAGTTCTCAGGGGGCGCCCACCGGGAGGTATGAGCAGTTCTTC
CDR3aa: CSASSQGAPTGRYEQFF
v_gene: TRBV20-1
j_gene: TRBJ2-1
d_gene: .
abundance: .

CDR3nt: TGTGCCAGCAGTTACCAGGGCACCACTGAAGCTTTCTTT
CDR3aa: CASSYQGTTEAFF
v_gene: TRBV6-5
j_gene: TRBJ1-1
d_gene: .
abundance: many

CDR3nt: TGTGCCAGCTCGCGGACTAGCGGGGGGGGCGCGAACCAAGAGACCCAGTACTTC
CDR3aa: CASSRTSGGGANQETQYF
v_gene: TRBV2
j_gene: TRBJ2-5
d_gene: TRBD2
abundance: .

CDR3nt: TGCGCCAGCAGCTTGATCGGCAGGCCCAAAGTCGCAACTAATGAAAAACTGTTTTTT
CDR3aa: CASSLIGRPKVATNEKLFF
v_gene: TRBV5-1
j_gene: TRBJ1-4
d_gene: .
abundance: .

CDR3nt: TGTGCCATCAGTGAGCAGAACACCGGGGAGCTGTTTTTT
CDR3aa: CAISEQNTGELFF
v_gene: TRBV10-3
j_gene: TRBJ2-2
d_gene: .
abundance: .

CDR3nt: TGTGCCAGCAGCACAAGGACTAGGGGGGAGACCCAGTACTTC
CDR3aa: CASSTRTRGETQYF
v_gene: TRBV7-2
j_gene: TRBJ2-5
d_gene: .
abundance: .

CDR3nt: TGTGCCAGCAGTTACTCGGAGACAGCCCCGGGTGGCTACACCTTC
CDR3aa: CASSYSETAPGGYTF
v_gene: TRBV6-5
j_gene: TRBJ1-2
d_gene: .
abundance: .

CDR3nt: TGTGCCAGCAGCTTTCTCTCAACTAATGAAAAACTGTTTTTT
CDR3aa: CASSFLSTNEKLFF
v_gene: TRBV7-9
j_gene: TRBJ1-4
d_gene: .
abundance: .

CDR3nt: TGTGCCAGCAGACACGGGACAGGGCAAAATAATTCACCCCTCCACTTT
CDR3aa: CASRHGTGQNNSPLHF
v_gene: TRBV28
j_gene: TRBJ1-6
d_gene: TRBD1
abundance: .

CDR3nt: TGCGCCAGCAGCCCCCCGGGGGGCAATCAGCCCCAGCATTTT
CDR3aa: CASSPPGGNQPQHF
v_gene: TRBV10-2
j_gene: TRBJ1-5
d_gene: .
abundance: .

CDR3nt: TGTGCCAGTACAGGGAACACTGAAGCTTTCTTT
CDR3aa: CASTGNTEAFF
v_gene: TRBV5-4
j_gene: TRBJ1-1
d_gene: .
abundance: .

CDR3nt: TGTGCCAGCAGCTTAGAGAGGGCCAGCTTCTCCGAGCAGTACTTC
CDR3aa: CASSLERASFSEQYF
v_gene: TRBV11-2
j_gene: TRBJ2-7
d_gene: .
abundance: .

CDR3nt: TGTGCCAGTAGTGGACAGGGTAGGAGCACCATATATTTT
CDR3aa: CASSGQGRSTIYF
v_gene: TRBV19
j_gene: TRBJ1-3
d_gene: TRBD1
abundance: .

CDR3nt: TGTGCCAGCAGCCAAAAGGGGACATACAACACTGAAGCTTTCTTT
CDR3aa: CASSQKGTYNTEAFF
v_gene: TRBV3-1/TRBV3-2
j_gene: TRBJ1-1
d_gene: .
abundance: .

CDR3nt: TGTGCCAGCAGCGATAAGGGGGGGGCCCTGAAGGATGGCTACACCTTC
CDR3aa: CASSDKGGALKDGYTF
v_gene: TRBV6-4
j_gene: TRBJ1-2
d_gene: .
abundance: .

CDR3nt: TGTGCCACCAGTGATTCCGGACAGGAAATCAATCAGCCCCAGCATTTT
CDR3aa: CATSDSGQEINQPQHF
v_gene: TRBV24-1
j_gene: TRBJ1-5
d_gene: TRBD1
abundance: .

CDR3nt: TGTGCCACCAGCCCCACTCGACAGGGAACGAATGGCTACACCTTC
CDR3aa: CATSPTRQGTNGYTF
v_gene: TRBV15
j_gene: TRBJ1-2
d_gene: TRBD1
abundance: .

CDR3nt: TGTGCCAGCAGTTTACGACAGTATGGCTACACCTTC
CDR3aa: CASSLRQYGYTF
v_gene: TRBV28
j_gene: TRBJ1-2
d_gene: .
abundance: many

CDR3nt: TGTGCCAGCAGTTCTGACAGGGCGGGGAGCACTGAAGCTTTCTTT
CDR3aa: CASSSDRAGSTEAFF
v_gene: TRBV27
j_gene: TRBJ1-1
d_gene: TRBD1
abundance: .